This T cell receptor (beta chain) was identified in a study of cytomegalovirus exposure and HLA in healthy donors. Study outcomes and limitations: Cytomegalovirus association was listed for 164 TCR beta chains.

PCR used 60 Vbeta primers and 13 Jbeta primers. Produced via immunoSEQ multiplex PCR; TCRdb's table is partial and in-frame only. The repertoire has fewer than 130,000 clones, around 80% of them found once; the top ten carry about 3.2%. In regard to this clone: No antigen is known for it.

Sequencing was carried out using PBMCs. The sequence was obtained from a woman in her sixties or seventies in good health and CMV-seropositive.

The DNA for the CDR3 is TGTGCCAGCAGCCAAGGACTAGCCCGACCAGATACGCAGTATTTT. It translates to CASSQGLARPDTQYF. The chain carries TRBV5-6 and TRBJ2-3, with TRBD2 matching 8 bases. Unmatched junction bases numbered 8, after V lost 4 bases and J lost 4 bases. CDR3 length equals 15 residues. CDR1 is SGHDT, CDR2 YYEEEE, per germline.